These 20 T cell receptor beta chains originate from one sample sequenced in a study of blood T cell repertoires in COVID-19 (dated by TCRdb to 2018 to 2021). Libraries were made using the immunoSEQ multiplex PCR assay. TCRdb obtained this table from immuneACCESS and retained in-frame rearrangements with V and J assigned. These tables miss some clones; where compared with another copy, unresolved V genes account for less than half of the shortfall, and the remainder is unexplained. The table for this sample lists roughly 100,000 clones; 85% of them were counted only once. The ten largest clones take up around 2% of the sample. The sequencing input was peripheral blood. Source of these receptors: a woman in her seventies with active or convalescent COVID-19.

CDR3 sequence: CASSSGTGYGLGGYTF. CDR3 DNA: TGCGCCAGCAGCAGCGGGACAGGGTATGGTTTGGGTGGCTACACCTTC. This chain joins TRBV5-1 and TRBJ1-2; 9 bases are a match to TRBD1. Germline trimming cut 4 bases from V and 7 bases from J; bases unmatched to any gene: 14. The CDR3 contains 16 residues. Germline V gene data show CDR1 as SGHRS and CDR2 as YFSETQ.

Worth noting for this clone: One end of the junction fails to match germline, which may point to a read error. The chain combines TRBV28 with TRBJ1-1; D is unclear. The CDR3 is made up of 15 amino acids. Germline assignment: CDR1 MDHEN and CDR2 SYDVKM. The CDR3 nucleotides read TGCGCCAGCAGTTTGACTAAAACGGGGAACGCTGAAGCTTTCTTT. It codes for CASSLTKTGNAEAFF.

This chain's CDR3 is CASSQTRGRDTQYF. The CDR3 DNA reads as TGCGCCAGCAGCCAAACCAGGGGTAGAGATACGCAGTATTTT. The chain uses TRBV4-3 and TRBJ2-3; TRBD1 might be the D (6 bases). This CDR3 is 14 amino acids long. Germline CDR1 reads LGHNA; CDR2 reads YSLEER. V lost 2 bases, J lost 5 bases, and 11 bases lay in between.

The table lists this clone with a few counts. Additional DNA sequences in this sample encode the identical CDR3. The chain has TRBV4-2 and TRBJ1-6; D gene uncertain. CDR1 is LGHNA and CDR2 is YNFKEQ in the germline V gene. The CDR3 has 14 amino acids. Trimming pared 3 bases from V and 5 bases from J, leaving 8 bases between. CDR3 sequence (DNA): TGTGCCAGCAGCCAGAGGACTGATAATTCACCCCTCCACTTT. It specifies CASSQRTDNSPLHF.

The chain uses TRBV9 and TRBJ2-6; D might be TRBD2 (5 bases). The CDR3 consists of 17 residues. V was clipped by 4 bases and J by 2 bases, with 16 bases between them. CDR1 and CDR2 (germline): SGDLS, YYNGEE. The CDR3 bases are TGTGCCAGCAGCCCCCGGGATCTCCGAACTGGGGCCAACGTCCTGACTTTC. Protein sequence: CASSPRDLRTGANVLTF.

V gene TRBV12-5 combines with J gene TRBJ1-6; D is ambiguous. The CDR3 is made up of 14 amino acids. CDR1 and CDR2 from the germline V gene are LGHNT and FRNRAP. Trimming cost V 0 bases and J 5 bases, with 5 bases left between them. This CDR3 is CASGLVPNNSPLHF. DNA for the CDR3: TGTGCTAGTGGTTTGGTTCCCAATAATTCACCCCTCCACTTT.

This clone has more than one count but fewer than ten. The rearrangement links TRBV5-1 to TRBJ1-6; D is uncertain. Trimming stripped 2 bases from V and 2 bases from J, with 8 bases between. CDR1 is SGHRS and CDR2 is YFSETQ in the germline V gene. The CDR3 covers 15 residues. CDR3 DNA sequence: TGCGCCAGCAGCTTCTTGGGCGCCTATAATTCACCCCTCCACTTT. The encoded protein is CASSFLGAYNSPLHF. Supplemented by reference TRBV5-1 and TRBJ1-6, the full variable domain reads KAGVTQTPRYLIKTRGQQVTLSCSPISGHRSVSWYQQTPGQGLQFLFEYFSETQRNKGNFPGRFSGRQFSNSRSEMNVSTLELGDSALYLCASSFLGAYNSPLHFGNGTRLTVT.

The rearrangement links TRBV15 to TRBJ2-3, with 9 bases aligning to TRBD2. V shed 0 bases and J 5 bases; nucleotides not matched to a gene: 6. Germline CDR1 reads LNHNV; CDR2 reads YYDKDF (reference sequence). The CDR3 is 16 residues long. CDR3 DNA sequence: TGTGCCACCAGCAGAGACAGGGAGCGGGGGGTAGATACGCAGTATTTT. Amino acids: CATSRDRERGVDTQYF.

The chain is built from TRBV12-5 and TRBJ1-3, with 9 bases that match TRBD1. The J segment lost 0 bases and the V segment lost 2 bases, leaving 8 bases of the junction unmatched. The CDR3 sequence is 18 residues long. The germline V gene has CDR1 LGHNT and CDR2 FRNRAP. The CDR3 region is CASGLRRTGVPSGNTIYF. CDR3 bases: TGTGCTAGTGGTTTGAGAAGGACAGGGGTTCCCTCTGGAAACACCATATATTTT.

The chain uses TRBV10-3 and TRBJ1-1; a possible D gene is TRBD1 (5 bases). Trimming cost V 11 bases and J 1 base, with 14 bases left between them. This CDR3 has 13 amino acids. The germline CDR1 and CDR2 sequences are ENHRY and SYGVKD. In nucleotides, the CDR3 is TGTGCCGCCCGGGGGGAAGGGAACACTGAAGCTTTCTTT. Translated: CAARGEGNTEAFF.

V is TRBV30 and J is TRBJ1-2, with D maybe TRBD1 (6 bases). Germline lookup yields CDR1 GTSNPN and CDR2 SVGIG (reference sequence). Trimming left V 5 bases short and J 4 bases short, with 8 bases between. The CDR3 runs to 11 residues. CDR3 coding DNA: TGTGCCTGGCGGACAGCCTATGGCTACACCTTC. This gives the protein CAWRTAYGYTF.

The V call is TRBV3-1 (or the pseudogene TRBV3-2), the J call TRBJ2-5; 7 bases are shared with TRBD1. The CDR3 totals 13 residues. V lost 2 bases to trimming and J lost 5 bases; unmatched junction nucleotides: 2. In germline, CDR1 is LGHDT, CDR2 YNNKEL (reference sequence). Here the CDR3 DNA reads TGTGCCAGCAGCCAACAGGGGGTCGAGACCCAGTACTTC. Translation: CASSQQGVETQYF.

The chain joins TRBV19 to TRBJ1-3; TRBD1 matches 9 bases. This CDR3 has 16 residues. With 3 bases clipped from V and 2 bases from J, the junction kept 5 bases outside the gene matches. Germline-derived CDR1 and CDR2 are LNHDA and SQIVND (reference sequence). The CDR3 DNA follows: TGTGCCAGTAGTATGGGCGGGACAGGGACTGGAAACACCATATATTTT. Its translation: CASSMGGTGTGNTIYF. Full variable domain (rest looked up from reference TRBV19 and TRBJ1-3): DGGITQSPKYLFRKEGQNVTLSCEQNLNHDAMYWYRQDPGQGLRLIYYSQIVNDFQKGDIAEGYSVSREKKESFPLTVTSAQKNPTAFYLCASSMGGTGTGNTIYFGEGSWLTVV.

This clone was detected a few times. The J gene is TRBJ1-1, the V gene TRBV19, with a weak D call TRBD1 (5 bases). This CDR3 is built from 15 residues. Deletions cut 5 bases from V and 1 base from J, with 14 bases between. Per the germline V gene, CDR1 is LNHDA and CDR2 is SQIVND (reference sequence). CDR3 amino acids: CASSEWGRWNTEAFF. The CDR3 bases are TGTGCCAGTAGTGAGTGGGGCCGGTGGAACACTGAAGCTTTCTTT.

The chain uses TRBV9 and TRBJ1-2, with TRBD1 identical over 10 bases. The V gene's germline CDR1 is SGDLS and CDR2 YYNGEE. Trimming at V came to 4 bases and at J to 4 bases, leaving 4 bases not matched to a gene. This CDR3 contains 14 residues. This CDR3 is CASSPGQGPYGYTF. The CDR3 DNA is TGTGCCAGCAGCCCGGGACAGGGGCCCTATGGCTACACCTTC.

The chain links TRBV18 to TRBJ1-3, with a possible D match to TRBD1 (6 bases). V was pared by 3 bases and J by 2 bases, with 11 bases between. CDR1 and CDR2 (germline): KGHSH, LQKENI. The CDR3 is made up of 15 amino acids. This CDR3 is CASSPAGDAGNTIYF. CDR3 in DNA: TGTGCCAGCTCACCCGCAGGGGACGCTGGAAACACCATATATTTT. The full variable domain, its missing parts supplied by reference TRBV18 and TRBJ1-3, is NAGVMQNPRHLVRRRGQEARLRCSPMKGHSHVYWYRQLPEEGLKFMVYLQKENIIDESGMPKERFSAEFPKEGPSILRIQQVVRGDSAAYFCASSPAGDAGNTIYFGEGSWLTVV.

This clone occurred once. This chain joins TRBV7-8 and TRBJ2-3, with D unclear. The germline V gene has CDR1 SGHVS and CDR2 FQNEAQ. This CDR3 has 15 residues. V lost 5 bases, J lost 2 bases, and 14 bases lay in between. Here the CDR3 reads CASSPGVTPTDTQYF. For the CDR3, the DNA is TGTGCCAGCAGCCCAGGCGTGACCCCCACAGATACGCAGTATTTT.

The chain has TRBV7-2 and TRBJ1-1; 8 bases agree with TRBD1. Germline lookup yields CDR1 SGHTA and CDR2 FQGNSA. The CDR3 consists of 15 residues. V lost 5 bases, J lost 3 bases, and 8 bases stayed unmatched. CDR3 DNA sequence: TGTGCCAGCAGCCTCGACCGGACAGGGCACACTGAAGCTTTCTTT. This sequence encodes CASSLDRTGHTEAFF.

CDR3 nucleotides: TGTGCCAGCAGACGATGGGGGGGGAACCGATACGAGCAGTACTTC. Translated, it gives CASRRWGGNRYEQYF. The chain has TRBV11-2 and TRBJ2-7; 7 positions agree with TRBD2. Germline V gene data show CDR1 as SGHAT and CDR2 as FQNNGV. This CDR3 has 15 amino acids. V was pared by 6 bases and J by 4 bases, with 12 bases of the junction left unmatched.

The rearrangement uses TRBV2 and TRBJ1-1; perhaps TRBD1 as D (6 bases). Trimming took 5 bases from V and 4 from J, leaving 20 bases between them. The CDR3 has 16 amino acids. CDR1 and CDR2 (germline): SNHLY, FYNNEI. The CDR3, as DNA: TGTGCCAGCAGTAGCGGGGGGCTGTCGGTTCGCACTGAAGCTTTCTTT. Translation gives CASSSGGLSVRTEAFF.